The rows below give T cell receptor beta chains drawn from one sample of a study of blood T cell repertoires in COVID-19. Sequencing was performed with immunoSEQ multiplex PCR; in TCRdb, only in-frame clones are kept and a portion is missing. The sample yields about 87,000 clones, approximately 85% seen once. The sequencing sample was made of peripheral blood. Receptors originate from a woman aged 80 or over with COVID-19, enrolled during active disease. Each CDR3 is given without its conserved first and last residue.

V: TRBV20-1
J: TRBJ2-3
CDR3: SASLSPTDTQY

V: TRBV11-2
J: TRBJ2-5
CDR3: ASSLRLAGEETQY

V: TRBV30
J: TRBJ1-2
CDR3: AWSVMNSRHYGYT

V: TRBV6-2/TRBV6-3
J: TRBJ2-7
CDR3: ASSYSWLAGASYEQY

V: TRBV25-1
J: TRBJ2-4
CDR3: ASSRTGLNIQY

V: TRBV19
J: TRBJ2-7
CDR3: ASSRGYEQY

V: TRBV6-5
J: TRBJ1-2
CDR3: ASSSRSGVNGYT

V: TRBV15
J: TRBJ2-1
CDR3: ATSREASGALSSYNEQF

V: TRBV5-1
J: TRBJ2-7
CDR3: ASSLGQGVEQY

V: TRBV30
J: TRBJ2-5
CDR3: AWSNSRGTLFETQY

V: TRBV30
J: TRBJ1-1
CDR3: AWSDVGRGNTEAF

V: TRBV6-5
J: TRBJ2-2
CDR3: AVQGPNTGELF

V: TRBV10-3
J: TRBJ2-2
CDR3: AISEGQGGNAGELF

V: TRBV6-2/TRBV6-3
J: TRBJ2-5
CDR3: ASSYPPPAPGTQY

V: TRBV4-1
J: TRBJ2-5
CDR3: ASSQGSTSGQETQY

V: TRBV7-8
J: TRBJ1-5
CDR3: ASSLAGHLSNQPQH

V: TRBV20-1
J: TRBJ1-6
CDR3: SASADYNSPLH

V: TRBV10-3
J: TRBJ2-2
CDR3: AISGLLAGNTGELF

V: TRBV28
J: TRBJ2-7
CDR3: ASSEGGLAGEYEQY

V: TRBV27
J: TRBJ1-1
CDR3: ASSSLTLGQGVHTEAF

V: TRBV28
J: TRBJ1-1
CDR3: ASSLSGQGARNTEAF

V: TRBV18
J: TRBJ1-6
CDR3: ASSPRTLGLDSPLH

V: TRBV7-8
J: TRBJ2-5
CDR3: ASSRTGGEWETQY

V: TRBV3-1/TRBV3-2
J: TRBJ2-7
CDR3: ASSQWTSGSGEQY

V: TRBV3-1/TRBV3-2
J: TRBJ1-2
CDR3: ASSQYVTGEGYT

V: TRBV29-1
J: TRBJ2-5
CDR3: SVDGLGGETQY

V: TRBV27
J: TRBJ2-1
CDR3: ASSFGRVVEQF

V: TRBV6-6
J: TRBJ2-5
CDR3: ASSYYREGETQY

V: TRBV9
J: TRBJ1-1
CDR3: ASTQLGVSTEAF

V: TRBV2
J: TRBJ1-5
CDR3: ASSPLGEPQH

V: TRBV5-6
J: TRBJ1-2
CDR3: ASSLIAQNYGYT

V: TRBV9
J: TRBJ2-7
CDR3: ASSVTGDAYEQY

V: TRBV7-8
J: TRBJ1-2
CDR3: ASSLGQGRSYGYT

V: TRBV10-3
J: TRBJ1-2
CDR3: AISVGQYYGYT

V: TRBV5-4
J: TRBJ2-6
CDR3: ASSVDRAGANVLT

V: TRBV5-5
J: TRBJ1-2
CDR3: ASSLGVGYT

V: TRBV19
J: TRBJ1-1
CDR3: ASSIVSGTGVGTEAF

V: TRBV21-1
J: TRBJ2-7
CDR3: ASSKSLRTGLYEQY

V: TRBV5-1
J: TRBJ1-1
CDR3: ASSSELGAEAF

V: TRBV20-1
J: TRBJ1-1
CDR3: SASKRGSGVPEAF

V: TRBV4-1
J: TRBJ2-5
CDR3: ASSQVRQEGETQY

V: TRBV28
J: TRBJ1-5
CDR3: ASSTGGNQPQH

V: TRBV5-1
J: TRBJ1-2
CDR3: ASSLVGLDYGYT

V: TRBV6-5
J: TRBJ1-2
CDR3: ASRKAGTGFSGYT

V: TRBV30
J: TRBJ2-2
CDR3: AWSPRTGVTGELF

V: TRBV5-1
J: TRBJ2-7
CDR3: ASSSPPTVVQPY

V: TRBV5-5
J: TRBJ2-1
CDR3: ASSSGLAGGAIYNEQF

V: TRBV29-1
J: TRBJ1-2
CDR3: SVEESWSGGYT

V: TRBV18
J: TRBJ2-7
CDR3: ASSSQGREQY

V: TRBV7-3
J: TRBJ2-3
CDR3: ASGAGLYTDTQY

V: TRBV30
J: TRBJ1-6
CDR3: AWALYRGSGSPLH

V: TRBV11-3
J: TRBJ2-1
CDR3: ASSPWTSGGPNEQF

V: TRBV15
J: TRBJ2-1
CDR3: ATSAPGLATAYNEQF

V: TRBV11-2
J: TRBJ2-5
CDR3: ASSLEIGGRETQY

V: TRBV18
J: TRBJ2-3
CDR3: ASSPDQASTDTQY

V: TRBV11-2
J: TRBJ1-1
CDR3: ASSFMGQASTEAF

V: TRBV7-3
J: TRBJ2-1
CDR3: ASSLTSGGVHNEQF

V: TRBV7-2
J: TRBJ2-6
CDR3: ASRGGGTGANVLT

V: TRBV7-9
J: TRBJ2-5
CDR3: ASSSGLAGWGTQETQY